This note documents a single T cell receptor beta chain sequence. The germline CDR1 and CDR2 sequences are SGHNT and YENEEA. CDR3 size: 15 residues. V was trimmed by 5 bases and J by 0 bases, leaving 11 bases between them. This sample is drawn from a study of blood T cell repertoires in COVID-19. Study at large: Whether acute or convalescent, the COVID-19 samples came from the United States, Italy and Spain.

Per the original methods: For nucleated cells, counts were estimated from reference gene primer amplification. Libraries were prepared by immunoSEQ multiplex PCR; TCRdb keeps only in-frame clonotypes and omits some of them. V, J and clone size reflect that table, while D and trimming were determined from the DNA. The repertoire consists of about 91,000 clones, with more than 75% occurring once and the leading ten covering less than 6%. The receptor was derived from a woman aged 80 or over with active COVID-19. This chain links TRBV11-3 with TRBJ2-1; a possible D gene is TRBD1 (6 bases). Sequencing input: peripheral blood. CDR3 amino acids: CASSKQGHSYNEQFF. The CDR3 nucleotides read TGTGCCAGCAGCAAACAGGGTCACTCCTACAATGAGCAGTTCTTC.